These 4 T cell receptor beta chains were sequenced from one sample in a study of blood T cell repertoires in COVID-19. Measured with immunoSEQ multiplex PCR; TCRdb has only the in-frame clones, and not every one. The table records over 70,000 clones, around 89% of them present only once. Sequencing used peripheral blood. The receptors were gathered from a woman older than 75 with active or convalescent COVID-19.

The chain carries TRBV5-4 and TRBJ2-2, with D perhaps matching TRBD1 (6 bases). CDR3 length: 15 amino acids. Germline values: CDR1 SGHNT, CDR2 YYREEE (reference sequence). V gave up 9 bases and J gave up 1 base, with 16 bases separating them. The CDR3 here is CATIQGGVNTGELFF. In nucleotides, the CDR3 is TGTGCCACCATCCAAGGGGGAGTGAACACCGGGGAGCTGTTTTTT.

V and J are TRBV2 and TRBJ2-5; no clear D gene. Germline loops: CDR1 SNHLY, CDR2 FYNNEI. Trimming took 7 bases from V and 2 from J, leaving 8 bases between them. This CDR3 is built from 12 residues. CDR3 residues: CASTRLQETQYF. Written as DNA, the CDR3 is TGTGCCAGCACCCGGTTGCAAGAGACCCAGTACTTC. Combining the CDR3 with reference TRBV2 and TRBJ2-5 gives the whole variable domain EPEVTQTPSHQVTQMGQEVILRCVPISNHLYFYWYRQILGQKVEFLVSFYNNEISEKSEIFDDQFSVERPDGSNFTLKIRSTKLEDSAMYFCASTRLQETQYFGPGTRLLVL.

This sequence joins TRBV6-1 and TRBJ1-4; the D is unclear. The CDR3 consists of 15 residues. V dropped 0 bases and J dropped 8 bases, with 13 bases sitting between them. Germline-derived CDR1 and CDR2 are MNHNS and SASEGT. This CDR3 reads CASSEAWVRGEKLFF. The CDR3 nucleotides read TGTGCCAGCAGTGAAGCTTGGGTTAGAGGAGAAAAACTGTTTTTT.

V and J are TRBV5-6 and TRBJ2-3, with D possibly being TRBD2 (5 bases). There are 16 residues in the CDR3. In germline, CDR1 is SGHDT, CDR2 YYEEEE. Trimming pared 1 base from V and 6 bases from J, leaving 18 bases between. The CDR3 DNA is TGTGCCAGCAGCTTGTTTCAGCCGGGGAATTTGGATACGCAGTATTTT. This encodes CASSLFQPGNLDTQYF.